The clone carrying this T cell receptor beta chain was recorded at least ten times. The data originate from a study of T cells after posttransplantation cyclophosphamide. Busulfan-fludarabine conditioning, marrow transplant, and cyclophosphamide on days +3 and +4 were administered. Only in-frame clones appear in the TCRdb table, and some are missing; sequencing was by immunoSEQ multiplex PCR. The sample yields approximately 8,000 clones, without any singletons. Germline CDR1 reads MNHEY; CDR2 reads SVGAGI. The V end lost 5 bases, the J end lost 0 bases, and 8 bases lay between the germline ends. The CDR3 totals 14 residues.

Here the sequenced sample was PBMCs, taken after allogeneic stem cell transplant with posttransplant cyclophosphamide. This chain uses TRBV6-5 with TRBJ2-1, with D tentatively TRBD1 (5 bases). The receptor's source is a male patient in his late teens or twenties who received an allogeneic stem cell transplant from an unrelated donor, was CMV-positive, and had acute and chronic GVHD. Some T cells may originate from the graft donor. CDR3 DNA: TGTGCCAGCAGTCGACAGCGCTCCTACAATGAGCAGTTCTTC. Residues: CASSRQRSYNEQFF.